The clone carrying this T cell receptor beta chain was recorded a few times. Its cognate antigen is unknown. This sample is drawn from a study of response to subunit inactivated influenza vaccine. Regarding the study as a whole: Each seasonal influenza vaccination, the authors suggested, recruits few new T cells.

MiXCR, run by TCRdb on the RT-PCR reads, gives a single entry per CDR3 protein. The data show 540,000 or so distinct CDR3 sequences, with 10% to 15% seen just once and about an eighth held by the top ten. This CDR3 is 19 amino acids long. The ends were cut back, 4 bases at V and 0 bases at J, with 25 bases in the middle. This receptor was taken from a man between 45 and 60 years old who received an inactivated influenza vaccine. The chain joins TRBV12-3 or TRBV12-4 to TRBJ2-7, with a possible D match to TRBD2 (6 bases). Source: PBMCs from blood, taken roughly 46 days after vaccination. The CDR3 region is CASSSPEGIAARSSYEQYF. The DNA of the CDR3 is TGTGCCAGCAGTTCCCCGGAGGGTATAGCGGCTAGGAGCTCCTACGAGCAGTACTTC.